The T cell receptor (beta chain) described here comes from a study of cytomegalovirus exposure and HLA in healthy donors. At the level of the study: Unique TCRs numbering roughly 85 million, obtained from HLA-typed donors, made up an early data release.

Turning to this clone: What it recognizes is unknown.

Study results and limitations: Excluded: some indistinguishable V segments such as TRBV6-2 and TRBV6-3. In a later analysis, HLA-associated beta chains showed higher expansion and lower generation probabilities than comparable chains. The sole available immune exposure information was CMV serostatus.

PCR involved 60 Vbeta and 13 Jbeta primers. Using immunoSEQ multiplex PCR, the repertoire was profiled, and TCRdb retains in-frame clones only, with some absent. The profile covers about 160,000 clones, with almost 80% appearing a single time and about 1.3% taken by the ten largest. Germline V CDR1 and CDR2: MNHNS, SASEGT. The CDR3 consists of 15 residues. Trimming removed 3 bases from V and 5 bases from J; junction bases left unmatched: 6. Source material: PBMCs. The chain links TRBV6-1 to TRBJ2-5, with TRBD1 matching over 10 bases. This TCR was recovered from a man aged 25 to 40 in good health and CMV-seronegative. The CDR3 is CASSERGQGFETQYF. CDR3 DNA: TGTGCCAGCAGTGAGCGGGGACAGGGGTTTGAGACCCAGTACTTC.